This TCR beta chain was recovered during a study of shared clonotypes between healthy human individuals. Once extracted for a subset, genomic DNA was divided evenly among several immunoSEQ plates. Repertoires were generated with immunoSEQ multiplex PCR, while TCRdb's copy carries only in-frame clones and drops some. The sample lists about 1 million clones; 65% to 75% were seen once. The CDR3 is 15 amino acids. Germline V gene data show CDR1 as MNHEY and CDR2 as SVGAGI. V dropped 2 bases and J dropped 5 bases, with 15 bases sitting between them. V usage is TRBV6-5 and J usage is TRBJ1-2, with D possibly being TRBD1 (6 bases). The source material was memory CD4+ T cells sorted from blood. Indicated subset: CD45RA-negative fraction. The receptor was isolated from a man between 18 and 35 years old in good health. Here the CDR3 reads CASSYGWGADYGYTF. The CDR3 DNA sequence: TGTGCCAGCAGTTACGGGTGGGGGGCGGATTATGGCTACACCTTC.